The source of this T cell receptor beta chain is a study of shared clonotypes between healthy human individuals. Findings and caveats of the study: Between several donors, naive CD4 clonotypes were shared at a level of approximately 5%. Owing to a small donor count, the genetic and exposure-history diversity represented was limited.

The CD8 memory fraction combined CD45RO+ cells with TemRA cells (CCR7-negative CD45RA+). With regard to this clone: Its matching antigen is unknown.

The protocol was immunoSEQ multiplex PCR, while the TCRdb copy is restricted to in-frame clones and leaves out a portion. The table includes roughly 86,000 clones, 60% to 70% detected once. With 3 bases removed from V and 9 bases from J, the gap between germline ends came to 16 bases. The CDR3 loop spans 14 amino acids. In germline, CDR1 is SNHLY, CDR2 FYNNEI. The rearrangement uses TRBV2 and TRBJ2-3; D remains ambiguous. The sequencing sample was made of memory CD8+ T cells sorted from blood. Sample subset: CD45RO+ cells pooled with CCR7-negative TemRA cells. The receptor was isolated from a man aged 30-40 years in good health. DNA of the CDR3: TGTGCCAGCAGTGAGAGCGCGTGGGTGGACACGCAGTATTTT. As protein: CASSESAWVDTQYF. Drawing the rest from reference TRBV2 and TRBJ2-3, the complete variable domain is EPEVTQTPSHQVTQMGQEVILRCVPISNHLYFYWYRQILGQKVEFLVSFYNNEISEKSEIFDDQFSVERPDGSNFTLKIRSTKLEDSAMYFCASSESAWVDTQYFGPGTRLTVL.